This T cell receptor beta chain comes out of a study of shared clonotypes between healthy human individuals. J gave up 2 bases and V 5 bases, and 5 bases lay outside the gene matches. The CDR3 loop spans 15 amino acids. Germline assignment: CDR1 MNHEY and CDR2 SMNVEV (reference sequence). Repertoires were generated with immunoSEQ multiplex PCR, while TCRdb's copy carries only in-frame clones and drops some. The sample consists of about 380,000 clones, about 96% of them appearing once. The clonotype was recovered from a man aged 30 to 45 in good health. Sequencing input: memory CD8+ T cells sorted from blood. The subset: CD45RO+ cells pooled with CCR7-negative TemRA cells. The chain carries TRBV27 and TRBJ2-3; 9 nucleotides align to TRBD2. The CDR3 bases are TGTGCCAGCAGTCCCAGACTAGCGGACACAGATACGCAGTATTTT. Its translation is CASSPRLADTDTQYF.